This T cell receptor beta chain appears in the sequencing data of a study of blood T cells in healthy people across ages. Study-level points and caveats: One million T cells yielded diversity estimates that were considered underestimates. The recorded TCR beta diversity per million T cells decreased in a roughly linear manner with age. There were more naive CD4+ cells and higher diversity in long-lived donors than in aged donors.

Germline CDR1 reads MDHEN; CDR2 reads SYDVKM. The CDR3 totals 16 residues. As to this clonotype: Antigen unknown. One end of the junction is discordant with germline, which a read error may explain.

Next came a second PCR, run for about 6 to 12 cycles, which used a sample-barcoded 5' primer along with a J-beta primer mix. A template-switch adaptor that had 12 random nucleotides put a tag on each cDNA molecule. TCRdb fed the 5' RACE reads into MiXCR, producing one record per CDR3 protein. The sample lists 1.8 million or so distinct CDR3 sequences, 30% to 40% occurring once. The chain couples TRBV28 to TRBJ2-1, with 11 bases matching TRBD2. Sequencing used blood. This receptor was taken from a human donor in good health. The CDR3, as DNA: TGTGCCAGCAGTTTACTAGCGGGGGGCACTTACAATGGGCAGTTCTTC. Encoded protein: CASSLLAGGTYNGQFF.